This entry lists 7 T cell receptor beta chains sequenced from one sample in a study of spatial heterogeneity in lung cancer. Noted time point: sample taken at primary tumor resection. Each CDR3 protein is one row after TCRdb ran MiXCR on the 5' RACE reads. The repertoire holds 20,000 or so distinct CDR3 sequences, with less than 8% as singletons. These receptors have no identified antigens. General study points: Intratumoral expanded alpha and beta TCR counts were found to track tumor mutation counts.

This material consisted of lung tumor tissue, taken at surgery. These receptors all come from a male donor with early-stage non-small cell lung cancer.

This clonotype was observed at least ten times. The chain employs TRBV19 and TRBJ1-5; D gene uncertain. The CDR3 loop spans 12 amino acids. V lost 5 bases and J lost 5, with 7 bases in between. The germline CDR1 and CDR2 sequences are LNHDA and SQIVND (reference sequence). CDR3 coding DNA: TGTGCCAGTAGTCCGGCGGATCAGCCCCAGCATTTT. Translating it yields CASSPADQPQHF.

This clonotype was counted ten times or more. This chain joins TRBV12-3 or TRBV12-4 and TRBJ2-3; 11 nucleotides match TRBD2. Trimming cost V 6 bases and J 2 bases; bases outside gene matches: 19. This CDR3 is built from 20 residues. The CDR3 spells CASSPPGLAGGVVLTDTQYF. CDR3 sequence (DNA): TGTGCCAGCAGCCCTCCTGGGCTAGCGGGGGGAGTTGTCCTCACAGATACGCAGTATTTT.

This clonotype came up many times. The junction departs from the called germline gene at one end, perhaps through a read error. CDR3 loop: CASSLNPDLVDTQYF. CDR3 DNA sequence: TGTGCTAGCAGCTTAAATCCGGACCTTGTAGATACGCAGTATTTT. The rearrangement links TRBV7-7 to TRBJ2-3; the D is unclear. This CDR3 has 15 residues. Germline V gene sequence: CDR1 SSHAT, CDR2 FNYEAQ (reference sequence).

The chain carries TRBV12-3 or TRBV12-4 and TRBJ2-7; TRBD2 might be the D (5 bases). V was cut by 6 bases and J by 2 bases, with 11 bases left in between. CDR3 length: 13 amino acids. CDR3 in amino acids: CASRRAGPYEQYF. The DNA of the CDR3 is TGTGCCAGCAGGCGGGCCGGGCCCTACGAGCAGTACTTC.

This chain joins TRBV18 and TRBJ1-4; tentatively, D is TRBD1 (6 bases). The CDR3 contains 15 residues. Germline-derived CDR1 and CDR2 are KGHSH and LQKENI. Trimming took 6 bases from V and 7 from J, leaving 18 bases between them. CDR3 DNA: TGTGCCAGCTCCCCGGTCGAGAGGGGGAGTGAAAAACTGTTTTTT. Translated, it gives CASSPVERGSEKLFF.

This clonotype came up many times. This chain uses TRBV20-1 with TRBJ1-5; D perhaps matches TRBD1 (6 bases). V was pared by 6 bases and J by 7 bases, with 19 bases between. The germline V gene encodes CDR1 DFQATT and CDR2 SNEGSKA (reference sequence). The CDR3 is 14 residues long. The CDR3 protein is CSAGGRAGEQPQHF. CDR3 nucleotide sequence: TGCAGTGCCGGGGGAAGGGCAGGGGAACAGCCCCAGCATTTT.

On this clonotype: A junction boundary mismatches the germline segment, possibly from a read error. The chain links TRBV7-2 to TRBJ2-3, with D perhaps TRBD2 (5 bases). Germline V gene sequence: CDR1 SGHTA, CDR2 FQGNSA. CDR3 length equals 13 residues. CDR3: CASSLAFTDTQYF. CDR3 DNA: TGTGCCAGCAGCCTAGCCTTCACAGATACGCAGTATTTT. Based on the CDR3 plus reference TRBV7-2 and TRBJ2-3, the full variable domain is GAGVSQSPSNKVTEKGKDVELRCDPISGHTALYWYRQSLGQGLEFLIYFQGNSAPDKSGLPSDRFSAERTGGSVSTLTIQRTQQEDSAVYLCASSLAFTDTQYFGPGTRLTVL.